This entry lists 12 T cell receptor beta chains sequenced from one sample in a study of spatial heterogeneity in lung cancer. The study, taken as a whole, reports: Tumor mutation counts were tracked by expanded intratumoral alpha and beta TCR counts.

The sample's time point: sample taken at primary tumor resection. TCRdb re-called the 5' RACE reads through MiXCR, storing one row per CDR3 protein. The sample shows about 27,000 distinct CDR3 sequences, around 6.5% of them seen only once. These TCRs' antigens remain unknown. This specimen consisted of lung tumor tissue, obtained at surgery. Receptors were obtained from a male donor with early-stage non-small cell lung cancer.

This clonotype was recorded once. The V call is TRBV15, the J call TRBJ2-7; D unclear. Trimming took off 0 bases at V and 2 bases at J, with 8 bases between the two ends. This CDR3 spans 14 amino acids. CDR1 and CDR2 from the germline V gene are LNHNV and YYDKDF (reference sequence). The chain's CDR3 is CATSRDPGTYEQYF. The CDR3, as DNA: TGTGCCACCAGCAGAGATCCAGGAACCTACGAGCAGTACTTC. Filled out from reference TRBV15 and TRBJ2-7, the complete variable domain reads DAMVIQNPRYQVTQFGKPVTLSCSQTLNHNVMYWYQQKSSQAPKLLFHYYDKDFNNEADTPDNFQSRRPNTSFCFLDIRSPGLGDTAMYLCATSRDPGTYEQYFGPGTRLTVT.

This clonotype is judged medium-sized. This chain uses TRBV2 with TRBJ2-7, with a tentative D call TRBD2 (5 bases). The CDR3 is made up of 16 amino acids. The germline gives CDR1 SNHLY, CDR2 FYNNEI. V gave up 6 bases and J gave up 2 bases, with 20 bases separating them. The CDR3 spells CASRLTLSGDTYEQYF. CDR3 DNA sequence: TGTGCCAGCAGGTTAACTTTAAGCGGCGATACCTACGAGCAGTACTTC.

This clonotype was counted between two and nine times. The V call is TRBV29-1, the J call TRBJ2-5; the D gene is possibly TRBD1 (5 bases). CDR1 and CDR2 from the germline V gene are SQVTM and ANQGSEA. Trimming pared 6 bases from V and 5 bases from J, leaving 16 bases between. The CDR3 is 13 amino acids. For the CDR3, the DNA is TGCAGCGTAGACGGAAAGGGGCGGGAGACCCAGTACTTC. Its translation: CSVDGKGRETQYF.

This clonotype was seen more than once but under ten times. The chain combines TRBV30 with TRBJ1-4; no clear D. The CDR3 spans 13 residues. The V and J ends lost 1 base and 4 bases respectively, with 7 bases between them. CDR1 and CDR2 from the germline V gene are GTSNPN and SVGIG (reference sequence). The CDR3 DNA sequence: TGTGCCTGGAGTGCCGAATTTAATGAAAAACTGTTTTTT. Protein sequence: CAWSAEFNEKLFF. Filled out from reference TRBV30 and TRBJ1-4, the complete variable domain reads SQTIHQWPATLVQPVGSPLSLECTVEGTSNPNLYWYRQAAGRGLQLLFYSVGIGQISSEVPQNLSASRPQDRQFILSSKKLLLSDSGFYLCAWSAEFNEKLFFGSGTQLSVL.

This clonotype was seen ten or more times. The chain combines TRBV2 with TRBJ2-5, with a weak D call TRBD2 (5 bases). V dropped 4 bases and J dropped 5 bases, with 11 bases sitting between them. Germline CDR1 is SNHLY and CDR2 is FYNNEI. This CDR3 has 13 amino acids. CDR3 DNA: TGTGCCAGCAGTGGGGCGGGTGGGGAGACCCAGTACTTC. Amino acids: CASSGAGGETQYF.

This clonotype has a count of ten or more. The gene calls are TRBV7-2 and TRBJ1-1; no clear D. The CDR3 loop spans 14 amino acids. From germline, CDR1 is SGHTA and CDR2 FQGNSA. V shed 7 bases and J shed 0 bases, with 12 bases lying between them. For the CDR3, the DNA is TGTGCCAGCAACAATTTTGGCTTGAACACTGAAGCTTTCTTT. It specifies CASNNFGLNTEAFF.

This clonotype came up a few times. The chain is built from TRBV28 and TRBJ2-5, with 8 bases matching TRBD2. Germline lookup yields CDR1 MDHEN and CDR2 SYDVKM. The trim removed 5 bases at V and 1 base at J, leaving 6 bases unmatched. The CDR3 covers 15 residues. The CDR3 DNA is TGTGCCAGCAGTGATAGCGGGGTGCTCCAAGAGACCCAGTACTTC. Its protein product is CASSDSGVLQETQYF. The whole variable domain, filled in from reference TRBV28 and TRBJ2-5, reads DVKVTQSSRYLVKRTGEKVFLECVQDMDHENMFWYRQDPGLGLRLIYFSYDVKMKEKGDIPEGYSVSREKKERFSLILESASTNQTSMYLCASSDSGVLQETQYFGPGTRLLVL.

Ten or more counts support this clonotype. V is TRBV28 and J is TRBJ2-7; D not resolved. Per germline, CDR1 MDHEN and CDR2 SYDVKM. The CDR3 contains 11 residues. V gave up 9 bases and J gave up 9 bases, with 15 bases separating them. The DNA of the CDR3 is TGTGCCAGTTTTAGTTTAGGGCGGCAGTACTTC. The encoded protein is CASFSLGRQYF.

In its sample, this clonotype was seen many times. V is TRBV5-5 and J is TRBJ2-3; 10 nucleotides align to TRBD1. V shed 5 bases and J 1 base; nucleotides not matched to a gene: 7. This CDR3 region has 16 residues. Germline V gives CDR1 SGHKS, CDR2 YYEKEE (reference sequence). In nucleotides, the CDR3 is TGTGCCAGCAGATTTTCCGGGACAGGGGGCACAGATACGCAGTATTTT. Translated, it gives CASRFSGTGGTDTQYF.

CDR3 coding DNA: TGCAGTGCTAGAGATCCCCGCGGGGATAAAGAGACCCAGTACTTC. Encoded protein: CSARDPRGDKETQYF. This sequence joins TRBV20-1 and TRBJ2-5; the D gene is possibly TRBD2 (6 bases). In germline, CDR1 is DFQATT, CDR2 SNEGSKA (reference sequence). CDR3 length: 15 residues. Trimming cost V 0 bases and J 3 bases, with 14 bases left between them.

This clonotype was observed many times. This chain links TRBV7-6 with TRBJ2-5, with D unresolved. In germline, CDR1 is SGHVS, CDR2 FNYEAQ. The CDR3 is made up of 11 amino acids. V gave up 3 bases and J gave up 4 bases, with 3 bases separating them. CDR3 protein: CASSFGETQYF. In DNA, the CDR3 is TGTGCCAGCAGCTTTGGAGAGACCCAGTACTTC.

The J gene is TRBJ2-3, the V gene TRBV20-1; a weak D match, TRBD1 (6 bases). The CDR3 contains 14 residues. Trimming cost V 7 bases and J 0 bases, with 14 bases left between them. Germline V gene lookup returns CDR1 DFQATT and CDR2 SNEGSKA (reference sequence). This CDR3 is CSVKDQGSTDTQYF. In nucleotides, the CDR3 is TGCAGTGTAAAAGATCAGGGGAGCACAGATACGCAGTATTTT.